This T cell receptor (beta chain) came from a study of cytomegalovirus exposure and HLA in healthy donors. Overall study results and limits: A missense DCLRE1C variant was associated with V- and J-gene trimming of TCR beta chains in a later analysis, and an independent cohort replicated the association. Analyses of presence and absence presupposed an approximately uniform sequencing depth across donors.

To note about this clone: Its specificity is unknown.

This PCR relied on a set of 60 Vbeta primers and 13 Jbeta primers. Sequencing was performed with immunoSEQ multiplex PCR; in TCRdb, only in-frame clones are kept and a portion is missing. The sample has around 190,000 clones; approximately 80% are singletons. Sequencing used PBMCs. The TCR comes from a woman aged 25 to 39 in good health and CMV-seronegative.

Here the CDR3 reads CASSLRGSYEQYF. In DNA form, the CDR3 reads TGTGCCAGCAGCTTACGGGGCTCCTACGAGCAGTACTTC. The V gene is TRBV7-8, the J gene TRBJ2-7, with D possibly being TRBD2 (5 bases). V was cut by 2 bases and J by 0 bases, with 5 bases left in between. The CDR3 extends over 13 amino acids. CDR1 and CDR2 (germline): SGHVS, FQNEAQ.